A selection of T cell receptor beta chains follows, all from one sample in a study of identifying expanded T cells in peripheral blood. The protocol was immunoSEQ multiplex PCR, while the TCRdb copy is restricted to in-frame clones and leaves out a portion. The sample lists roughly 92,000 clones, 88% seen once, with roughly 19% in the top ten. Specimen: blood. These receptors were collected from a person aged 18 to 75 in good health. Each CDR3 is given with its conserved first and last residue. A D gene is named only where the DNA matches it firmly. Clone size, where shown, is once, few, many, or a class for clones that have expanded.

once	.	TRBV28	TRBJ1-5	13	TGTGCCAGCAGTTTAGAATATGACCAGCCCCAGCATTTT	CASSLEYDQPQHF
.	.	TRBV6-6	TRBJ1-1	14	TGTGCCAGCAGTTACTCGGGAGTGAACACTGAAGCTTTCTTT	CASSYSGVNTEAFF
.	TRBD1	TRBV7-2	TRBJ1-6	19	TGTGCCAGCAGCTTACTCCGGACAGGGAAGCTCTACGGCGGTTCACCCCTCCACTTT	CASSLLRTGKLYGGSPLHF
.	TRBD1	TRBV7-9	TRBJ1-4	17	TGTGCCAGCAGCTCGGGACAGGGGGACCTCTTAGAAGAAAAACTGTTTTTT	CASSSGQGDLLEEKLFF
.	.	TRBV5-5	TRBJ1-2	13	TGTGCCAGCAGCCTTACTCCCGGGGGACATGACACCTTC	CASSLTPGGHDTF
.	.	TRBV6-5	TRBJ2-3	14	TGTGCCAGCAGTCCGACAGGTTTCACAGATACGCAGTATTTT	CASSPTGFTDTQYF
once	.	TRBV29-1	TRBJ2-3	13	TGCAGCGTTGAGGGCGGCGGCACAGATACGCAGTATTTT	CSVEGGGTDTQYF
.	TRBD1	TRBV5-1	TRBJ2-3	15	TGCGCCAGCAGTACTACAGGGGCGAACACAGATACGCAGTATTTT	CASSTTGANTDTQYF
once	.	TRBV19	TRBJ1-2	11	TGTGCCAGTAGTAAAAACTATGGCTACACCTTC	CASSKNYGYTF
.	.	TRBV5-4	TRBJ2-1	14	TGTGCCAGCAGCTTAACGGGGCCCTACAATGAGCAGTTCTTC	CASSLTGPYNEQFF
.	.	TRBV5-4	TRBJ2-7	13	TGTGCCAGCAGCTTATCCAGAGACTACGAGCAGTACTTC	CASSLSRDYEQYF
once	.	TRBV13	TRBJ2-2	16	TGTGCCAGCAGCCTGACCCTCACAGAACACACCGGGGAGCTGTTTTTT	CASSLTLTEHTGELFF
once	TRBD1	TRBV2	TRBJ1-4	14	TGTGCCAGCAGTCCCGAGGGGGCGCGAGGAAAACTGTTTTTT	CASSPEGARGKLFF
once	.	TRBV5-1	TRBJ2-3	13	TGCGCCAGCAGCTTCTGGGGCACAGATACGCAGTATTTT	CASSFWGTDTQYF
.	.	TRBV19	TRBJ2-7	14	TGTGCCAGTAGTATACGGGGGACCTACTACGAGCAGTACTTC	CASSIRGTYYEQYF
.	.	TRBV28	TRBJ1-2	13	TGTGCCAGCAGTTTAAGGGGGACTAGTGGCTACACCTTC	CASSLRGTSGYTF
.	.	TRBV6-6	TRBJ1-1	14	TGTGCCAGCAGTTTTCCCCCCAACGATCATGAAGCTTTCTTT	CASSFPPNDHEAFF
.	TRBD1	TRBV4-1	TRBJ1-5	18	TGCGCCAGCAGCCAGAGGGATTACGGGACAGGAGGCAATCAGCCCCAGCATTTT	CASSQRDYGTGGNQPQHF
.	.	TRBV5-1	TRBJ1-2	14	TGCGCCAGCAGCTTGGGCCAGACCGTATATGGCTACACCTTC	CASSLGQTVYGYTF
.	TRBD2	TRBV7-6	TRBJ2-3	15	TGTGCCAGCAGCTCCGGGACTAGCGGGGGTGGTACGCAGTATTTT	CASSSGTSGGGTQYF
once	.	TRBV6-6	TRBJ1-2	14	TGTGCCAGCAGTCGCATCTCGGTTGACTATGGCTACACCTTC	CASSRISVDYGYTF
once	.	TRBV30	TRBJ2-7	11	TGTGCCTGGACCGGAGGTTACCAGCAGTACTTC	CAWTGGYQQYF
.	TRBD1	TRBV6-5	TRBJ2-2	15	TGTGCCAGCAGCAAAGGACAGGGGCGTGGCGGGGAGCTGTTTTTT	CASSKGQGRGGELFF
.	.	TRBV7-9	TRBJ1-6	16	TGTGCCAGCAGCCCAGTAGGCCAGGGAGGGAATTCACCCCTCCACTTT	CASSPVGQGGNSPLHF
.	.	TRBV4-2	TRBJ2-7	15	TGTGCCAGCAGCCAAGATAGCCAGGGCTTGTACGAGCAGTACTTC	CASSQDSQGLYEQYF
.	.	TRBV5-4	TRBJ2-2	12	TGTGCCAGCAGCTTCGGGGCCGGGGAGCTGTTTTTT	CASSFGAGELFF
.	.	TRBV4-3	TRBJ1-2	11	TGCGCCAGCAGCTCATCTTATGGCTACACCTTC	CASSSSYGYTF
.	TRBD1	TRBV5-4	TRBJ2-2	16	TGTGCCAGCAGCACCCGACAGGGGGCCGGAACCGGGGAGCTGTTTTTT	CASSTRQGAGTGELFF
.	.	TRBV18	TRBJ1-1	15	TGTGCCAGCTCACCCCAGGGCCAGGGGAACACTGAAGCTTTCTTT	CASSPQGQGNTEAFF
.	.	TRBV4-3	TRBJ2-5	17	TGCGCCAGCAGCCAAGTAAAACTAGCTACGTACCAAGAGACCCAGTACTTC	CASSQVKLATYQETQYF
.	.	TRBV7-2	TRBJ2-2	14	TGTGCCAGCAGCTCCGACATGGGCACCGGGGAGCTGTTTTTT	CASSSDMGTGELFF
.	.	TRBV10-3	TRBJ2-7	15	TGTGCCATCAGTGAGTCGAATGCGGCAGCGGTTAAGCAGTACTTC	CAISESNAAAVKQYF
.	.	TRBV29-1	TRBJ1-2	15	TGCAGCGTTTCCCCAGCGGCAGATCCAAACTATGGCTACACCTTC	CSVSPAADPNYGYTF
.	TRBD1	TRBV7-2	TRBJ1-1	14	TGTGCCAGCAGCCGAAACAGGGGGGAGACTGAAGCTTTCTTT	CASSRNRGETEAFF
.	TRBD1	TRBV5-6	TRBJ1-1	15	TGTGCCAGCAGCTGGGAACAGGGGTGGAACACTGAAGCTTTCTTT	CASSWEQGWNTEAFF
.	.	TRBV7-2	TRBJ2-3	13	TGTGCCAGCAGTCGGTATAGAGCAGATACGCAGTATTTT	CASSRYRADTQYF
.	.	TRBV4-3	TRBJ1-3	16	TGCGCCAGCAGCCAAGATAGCAGGGGCCGGGGGGACACCATATATTTT	CASSQDSRGRGDTIYF
.	.	TRBV10-1	TRBJ1-1	12	TGCGCCAGCGGTCGACGCAACACTGAAGCTTTCTTT	CASGRRNTEAFF
.	.	TRBV7-2	TRBJ1-5	13	TGTGCCAGCAGCTTAACTGGCTTTCAGCCCCAGCATTTT	CASSLTGFQPQHF
.	.	TRBV11-1	TRBJ2-4	15	TGTGCCAGCAGCCTCATAGGCACTTCTAAAAACATTCAGTACTTC	CASSLIGTSKNIQYF
.	.	TRBV29-1	TRBJ1-2	12	TGCAGCGTTGACCACGGACAGCTACGCTACACCTTC	CSVDHGQLRYTF
.	TRBD2	TRBV5-5	TRBJ2-1	18	TGTGCCAGCAGCTTGCAACGGGCGGGAGGGTTGAGGAACAATGAGCAGTTCTTC	CASSLQRAGGLRNNEQFF
.	.	TRBV6-6	TRBJ1-1	10	TGTGCCAGCAGTTACCGTGAAGCTTTCTTT	CASSYREAFF